The 4 T cell receptor beta chains reported below all come from one sample, sequenced in a study of T cells after yellow fever vaccination. TCRdb recomputed calls from the 5' RACE reads with MiXCR, one row per CDR3 protein. The sample holds under 150,000 distinct CDR3 sequences; roughly 15% are singletons and the top ten take 40% to 45%. The source was CD8+ T cells sorted from PBMCs, collected 5 days after the yellow fever booster vaccination. The receptors were sampled from a man between 18 and 35 years old who received the YFV17D yellow fever vaccine.

In this sample, this clonotype turned up a few times. The CDR3 DNA is TGCAGCGTTGTGCCCCTTTCGGGGGATCACTATGGCTACACCTTC. Its protein product is CSVVPLSGDHYGYTF. The J gene is TRBJ1-2, the V gene TRBV29-1; D is possibly TRBD1 (5 bases). CDR1 is SQVTM, CDR2 ANQGSEA, per germline. The CDR3 covers 15 residues. V gave up 4 bases and J gave up 3 bases, with 18 bases separating them.

CDR3: CASSPDVGPRETQYF. CDR3 nucleotides: TGTGCCAGCAGCCCCGATGTGGGACCCAGGGAGACCCAGTACTTC. The gene calls are TRBV4-2 and TRBJ2-5; either TRBD1 or TRBD2 may fit D (5 bases each). V was shortened by 4 bases and J by 5 bases, with 17 bases between the two germline ends. The CDR3 runs 15 residues. CDR1 and CDR2 from the germline V gene are LGHNA and YNFKEQ.

This rearrangement joins TRBV7-9 to TRBJ1-2; TRBD1 aligns across 9 bases. This CDR3 comprises 15 residues. Looked up from germline, CDR1 is SEHNR and CDR2 is FQNEAQ (reference sequence). The junction had 4 bases not matched to a gene; V was cut back by 3 bases and J by 2 bases. In nucleotides, the CDR3 is TGTGCCAGCAGCTTCCCCGACAGGGGGAACTATGGCTACACCTTC. This sequence encodes CASSFPDRGNYGYTF.

This sequence joins TRBV5-5 and TRBJ2-7; D ambiguous. Per germline, CDR1 SGHKS and CDR2 YYEKEE (reference sequence). V was clipped by 3 bases and J by 2 bases, with 12 bases between them. The CDR3 loop spans 14 amino acids. In DNA form, the CDR3 reads TGTGCCAGCAGCTCCTTCCGAACGGCCTACGAGCAGTACTTC. Translating it yields CASSSFRTAYEQYF.